These T cell receptor beta chains were read from a single sample in a study of T cells in Graves' hyperthyroidism and ophthalmopathy. In TCRdb, the multiplex PCR reads were re-called with MiXCR into one record per CDR3 protein. Of 500,000 or so distinct CDR3 sequences listed, around 15% are singletons. The specimen was blood. The receptors come from a young woman with Graves' ophthalmopathy. CDR3s include the opening cysteine and the closing phenylalanine or tryptophan. Fields, in order: J gene, clone size, V gene, CDR3 protein. Clone size, where shown, is once, few, many, or a class for clones that have expanded.

TRBJ1-5	many	TRBV11-2	CASSLGTGEEGNQPQHF
TRBJ2-7	many	TRBV5-1	CASSLAVGKRVPYEQYF
TRBJ2-3	few	TRBV6-1	CASSDLAGTKGTDTQYF
TRBJ2-7	.	TRBV19	CATRRPQGSPYEQYF
TRBJ1-2	.	TRBV4-2	CASSQGRGLNYGYTF
TRBJ2-4	few	TRBV20-1	CSARDWSGVAKNIQYF
TRBJ2-7	few	TRBV20-1	CSALSEMDDLWEQYF
TRBJ2-1	few	TRBV5-1	CASHGAGLRNEQFF
TRBJ2-4	.	TRBV27	CATADRASKNIQYF
TRBJ2-3	many	TRBV28	CASSLAGFTDTQYF
TRBJ2-1	many	TRBV20-1	CSARSRAYNEQFF
TRBJ1-6	.	TRBV28	CASSLRLNNSPLHF
TRBJ2-1	.	TRBV19	CASKPPTSGAYNEQFF
TRBJ2-6	.	TRBV28	CASSEGLSKGVLFSGANVLTF
TRBJ2-7	many	TRBV28	CASKGGQGVVYEQYF
TRBJ2-1	many	TRBV7-3	CASSLKGASGDNEQFF
TRBJ2-7	many	TRBV5-1	CASSLEADSYEQYF
TRBJ1-5	.	TRBV20-1	CSAEDSIQPQHF
TRBJ2-1	many	TRBV9	CASSLTGEGYYNEQFF
TRBJ2-2	few	TRBV10-3	CASSYQGGSGELFF
TRBJ1-3	many	TRBV11-2	CASSLDHAGEWGSGNTIYF
TRBJ2-2	.	TRBV3-1	CASSLSLSGELFF
TRBJ1-1	few	TRBV9	CASSQVGGTSEAFF
TRBJ1-6	few	TRBV20-1	CSADRPGTGENSPLHF
TRBJ2-1	.	TRBV7-9	CASSLRDHNEQFF
TRBJ1-2	.	TRBV20-1	CSARVATGVNYGYTF
TRBJ2-5	many	TRBV5-1	CASSGQGGGETQYF
TRBJ2-2	.	TRBV15	CATSRYSPPLGTGELFF
TRBJ1-2	many	TRBV7-8	CASSSRGYGYTF
TRBJ2-7	few	TRBV27	CASSLSARYEQYF
TRBJ2-5	few	TRBV5-5	CASSLDPTPQETQYF
TRBJ2-2	few	TRBV6-2/TRBV6-3	CASSHSTWREAGDRTGELFF
TRBJ1-6	many	TRBV18	CASSPKTGGVASPLHF
.	.	TRBV27	CASSPGRFQGEQFF
TRBJ1-2	.	TRBV12-3/TRBV12-4	CASMSDTNYGYTF
TRBJ2-2	.	TRBV20-1	CSARVLVSAGELFF
TRBJ1-3	.	TRBV18	CASSPGQGDGNTIYF
TRBJ1-2	.	TRBV5-6	CASSTRAGGVYGYTF
TRBJ2-5	many	TRBV6-1	CASSEWDREGETQYF
TRBJ1-2	many	TRBV4-2	CASSQVPLGKSGYTF
TRBJ2-3	.	TRBV7-3	CASSLAKQGRDTQYF
TRBJ1-5	.	TRBV28	CASSLAPQTGTPQHF
TRBJ2-7	many	TRBV5-1	CASSWGTSSYEQYF
TRBJ2-7	many	TRBV6-5	CASSYSNSGNFYEQYF
TRBJ2-1	many	TRBV6-2/TRBV6-3	CASSYQLPDIAGGLNEQFF
TRBJ1-2	many	TRBV13	CASSEEGLRNYGYTF
TRBJ1-2	.	TRBV4-2	CASSQDDRVYYGYTF
TRBJ2-1	many	TRBV5-1	CASSQGLAGEGEQFF
TRBJ2-5	few	TRBV4-3	CASSQDGMGQETQYF
TRBJ2-7	many	TRBV6-2/TRBV6-3	CASSDEPGQGNEQYF
TRBJ1-1	.	TRBV5-1	CASSRTGAANTEAFF
TRBJ2-7	few	TRBV25-1	CASRPNTRTSGKVYEQYF
TRBJ2-4	.	TRBV9	CASSALRGIQYF
TRBJ1-4	few	TRBV12-3/TRBV12-4	CASTFQNEKLLF
TRBJ2-5	few	TRBV28	CASSLLAVTGRETQYF
TRBJ1-2	many	TRBV11-1	CASGAKYGYTF
TRBJ2-2	.	TRBV10-3	CAITSQRPNPNTGELFF
TRBJ2-7	many	TRBV30	CAWSALGVYEQYF
TRBJ1-1	many	TRBV5-6	CASSAGDRGEAFF